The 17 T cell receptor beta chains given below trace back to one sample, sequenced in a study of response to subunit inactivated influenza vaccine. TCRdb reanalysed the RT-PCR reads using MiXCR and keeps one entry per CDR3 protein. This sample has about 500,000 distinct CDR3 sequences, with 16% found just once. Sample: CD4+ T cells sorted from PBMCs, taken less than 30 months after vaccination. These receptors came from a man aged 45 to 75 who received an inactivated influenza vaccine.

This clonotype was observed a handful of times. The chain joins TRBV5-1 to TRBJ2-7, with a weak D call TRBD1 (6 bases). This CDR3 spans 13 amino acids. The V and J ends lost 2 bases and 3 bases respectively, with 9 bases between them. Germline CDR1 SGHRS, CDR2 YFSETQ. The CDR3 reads CASSFRGDYEQYF. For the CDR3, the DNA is TGCGCCAGCAGCTTCAGGGGAGACTACGAGCAGTACTTC.

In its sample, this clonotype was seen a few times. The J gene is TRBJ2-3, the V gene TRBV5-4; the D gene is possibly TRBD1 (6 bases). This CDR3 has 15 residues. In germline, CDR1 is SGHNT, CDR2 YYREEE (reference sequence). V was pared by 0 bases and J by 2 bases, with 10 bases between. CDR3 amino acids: CASSLEGDNTDTQYF. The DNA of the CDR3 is TGTGCCAGCAGCTTGGAAGGGGACAACACAGATACGCAGTATTTT.

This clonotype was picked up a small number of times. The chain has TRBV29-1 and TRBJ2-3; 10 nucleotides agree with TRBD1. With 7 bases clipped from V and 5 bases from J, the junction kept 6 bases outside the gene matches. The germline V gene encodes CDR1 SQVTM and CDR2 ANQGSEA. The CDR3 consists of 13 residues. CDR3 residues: CSATGGNKDTQYF. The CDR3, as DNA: TGCAGCGCGACAGGGGGCAATAAAGATACGCAGTATTTT.

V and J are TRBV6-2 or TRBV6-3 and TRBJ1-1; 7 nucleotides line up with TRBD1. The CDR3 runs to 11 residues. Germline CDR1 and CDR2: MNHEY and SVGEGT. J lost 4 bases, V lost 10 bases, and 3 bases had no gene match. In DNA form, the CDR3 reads TGTGCCACACGACAGGGCACTGAAGCTTTCTTT. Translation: CATRQGTEAFF.

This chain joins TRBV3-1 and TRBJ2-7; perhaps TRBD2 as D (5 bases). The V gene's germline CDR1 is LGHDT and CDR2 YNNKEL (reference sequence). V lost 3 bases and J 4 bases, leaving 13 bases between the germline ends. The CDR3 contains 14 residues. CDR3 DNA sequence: TGTGCCAGCAGCCACACCGGGGTCCCATACGAGCAGTACTTC. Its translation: CASSHTGVPYEQYF.

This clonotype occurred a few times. CDR3 sequence reads: CASSSPDFAPYNEQFF. CDR3 DNA sequence: TGTGCCAGCAGCTCCCCGGACTTTGCCCCATACAATGAGCAGTTCTTC. V and J are TRBV7-8 and TRBJ2-1; tentative D call: TRBD2 (5 bases). The CDR3 is 16 residues long. From germline, CDR1 is SGHVS and CDR2 FQNEAQ. V was cut by 4 bases and J by 4 bases, with 17 bases left in between.

The CDR3: CASSLRAGTDTQYF. The CDR3 nucleotides read TGTGCCAGCAGTTTACGGGCGGGCACAGATACGCAGTATTTT. The chain combines TRBV6-5 with TRBJ2-3; D uncertain. The germline gives CDR1 MNHEY, CDR2 SVGAGI. This CDR3 contains 14 residues. V lost 4 bases and J 1 base, leaving 9 bases between the germline ends.

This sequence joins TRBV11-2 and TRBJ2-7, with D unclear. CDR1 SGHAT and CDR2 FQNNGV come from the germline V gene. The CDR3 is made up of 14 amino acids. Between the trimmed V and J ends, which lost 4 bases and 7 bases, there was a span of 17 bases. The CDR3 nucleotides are TGTGCCAGCAGCTCCCTAGGAACCAGGCGGGAGCAGTACTTC. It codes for CASSSLGTRREQYF.

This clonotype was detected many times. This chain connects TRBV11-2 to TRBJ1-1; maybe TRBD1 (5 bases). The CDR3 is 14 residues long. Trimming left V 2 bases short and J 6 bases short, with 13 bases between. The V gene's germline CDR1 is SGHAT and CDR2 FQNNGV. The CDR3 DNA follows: TGTGCCAGCAGCTTATTGGTTGGGGGGGCTGAAGCTTTCTTT. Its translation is CASSLLVGGAEAFF.

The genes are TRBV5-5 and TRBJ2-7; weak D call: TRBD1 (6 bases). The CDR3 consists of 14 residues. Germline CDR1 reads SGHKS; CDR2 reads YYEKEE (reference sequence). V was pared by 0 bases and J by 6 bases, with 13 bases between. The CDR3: CASSLGPGVAEQYF. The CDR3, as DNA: TGTGCCAGCAGCTTGGGTCCAGGGGTGGCCGAGCAGTACTTC.

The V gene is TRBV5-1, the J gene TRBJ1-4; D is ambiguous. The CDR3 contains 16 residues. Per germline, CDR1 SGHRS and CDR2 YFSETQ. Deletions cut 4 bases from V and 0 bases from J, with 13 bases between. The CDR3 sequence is CASSIGRGATNEKLFF. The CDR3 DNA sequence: TGCGCCAGCAGCATCGGACGGGGAGCAACTAATGAAAAACTGTTTTTT.

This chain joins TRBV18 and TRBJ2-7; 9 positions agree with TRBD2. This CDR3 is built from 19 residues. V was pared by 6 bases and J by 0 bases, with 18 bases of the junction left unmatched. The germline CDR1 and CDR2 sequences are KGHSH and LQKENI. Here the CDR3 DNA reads TGTGCCAGCTCCACCAGTGCGGGAGGGCCGATGTTTGGCTCCTACGAGCAGTACTTC. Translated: CASSTSAGGPMFGSYEQYF. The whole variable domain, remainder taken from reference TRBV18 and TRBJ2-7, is NAGVMQNPRHLVRRRGQEARLRCSPMKGHSHVYWYRQLPEEGLKFMVYLQKENIIDESGMPKERFSAEFPKEGPSILRIQQVVRGDSAAYFCASSTSAGGPMFGSYEQYFGPGTRLTVT.

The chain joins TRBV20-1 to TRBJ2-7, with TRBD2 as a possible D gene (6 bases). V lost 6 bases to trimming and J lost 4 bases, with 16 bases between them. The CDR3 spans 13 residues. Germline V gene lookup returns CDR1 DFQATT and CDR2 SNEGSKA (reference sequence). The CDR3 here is CSARDLQDYEQYF. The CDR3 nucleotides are TGCAGTGCAAGGGACTTGCAGGATTACGAGCAGTACTTC.

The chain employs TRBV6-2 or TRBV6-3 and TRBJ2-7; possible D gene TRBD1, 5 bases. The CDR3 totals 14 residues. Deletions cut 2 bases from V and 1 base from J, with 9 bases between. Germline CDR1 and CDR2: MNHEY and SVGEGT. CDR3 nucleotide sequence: TGTGCCAGCAGTTACGTGGGGCCTTCCTACGAGCAGTACTTC. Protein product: CASSYVGPSYEQYF.

The CDR3 loop is CASNTGGTGYGYTF. For the CDR3, the DNA is TGTGCCAGCAACACAGGGGGGACAGGCTATGGCTACACCTTC. The J gene is TRBJ1-2, the V gene TRBV12-3 or TRBV12-4, with TRBD1 matching over 8 bases. This CDR3 has 14 amino acids. With V trimmed by 7 bases and J by 4 bases, 8 bases remained unmatched.

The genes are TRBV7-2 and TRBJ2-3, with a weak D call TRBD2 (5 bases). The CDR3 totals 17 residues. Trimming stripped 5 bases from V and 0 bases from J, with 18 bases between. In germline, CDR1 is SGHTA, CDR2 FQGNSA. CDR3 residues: CASSPPFTGSSTDTQYF. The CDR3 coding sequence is TGTGCCAGCAGCCCTCCCTTTACGGGGAGTAGCACAGATACGCAGTATTTT.

CDR3 DNA sequence: TGCGCCAGCAGCAAAAGGACTAGCGGGGGTCATACCGGGGAGCTGTTTTTT. Translated: CASSKRTSGGHTGELFF. The V call is TRBV5-1, the J call TRBJ2-2, with TRBD2 matching over 13 bases. Germline values: CDR1 SGHRS, CDR2 YFSETQ. This CDR3 is built from 17 residues. The V gene end was trimmed by 4 bases and the J gene end by 5 bases; junction bases not matched to a gene: 8.